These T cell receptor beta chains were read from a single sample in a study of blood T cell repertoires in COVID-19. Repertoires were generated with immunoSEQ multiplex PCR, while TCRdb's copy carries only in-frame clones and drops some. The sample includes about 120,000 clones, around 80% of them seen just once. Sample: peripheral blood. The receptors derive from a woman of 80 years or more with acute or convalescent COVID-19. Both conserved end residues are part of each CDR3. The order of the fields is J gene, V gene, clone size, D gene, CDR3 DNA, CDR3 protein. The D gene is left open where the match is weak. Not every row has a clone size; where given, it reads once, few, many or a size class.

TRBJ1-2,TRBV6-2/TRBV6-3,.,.,TGTGCCAGCAGTTACTCACCCTCGGGAAGCGAAGCGCCTTATGGCTACACCTTC,CASSYSPSGSEAPYGYTF
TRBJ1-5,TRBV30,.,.,TGTGCCTGGAGCAGGGGACCTCAGCCCCAGCATTTT,CAWSRGPQPQHF
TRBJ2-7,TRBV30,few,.,TGTGCCTGGAGTGTACTGCGGCTCTCCTACGAGCAGTACTTC,CAWSVLRLSYEQYF
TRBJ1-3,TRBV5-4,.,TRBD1,TGTGCCAGCAGCACGGACAGGGCTGGAAACACCATATATTTT,CASSTDRAGNTIYF
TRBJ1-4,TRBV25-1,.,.,TGTGCCAGCAGTGAATTAGAATTAGATGAAAAACTGTTTTTT,CASSELELDEKLFF
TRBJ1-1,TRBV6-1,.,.,TGTGCCAGCAGTGATTGGACTCAAATCACTGAAGCTTTCTTT,CASSDWTQITEAFF
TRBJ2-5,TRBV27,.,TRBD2,TGTGCCAGCAGTTTACAGCGGGAGGCGGGGGAGACCCAGTACTTC,CASSLQREAGETQYF
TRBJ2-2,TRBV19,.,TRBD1,TGTGCCAGTAGTATGGACAGGGGGGACACCGGGGAGCTGTTTTTT,CASSMDRGDTGELFF
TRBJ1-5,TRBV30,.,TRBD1,TGTGCCTGGAGTCTTGACGGGACAGGCAATCAGCCCCAGCATTTT,CAWSLDGTGNQPQHF
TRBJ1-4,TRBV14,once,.,TGTGCCAGCAGCCAAGATCTGTTCCCCCCTGAAAAACTGTTTTTT,CASSQDLFPPEKLFF